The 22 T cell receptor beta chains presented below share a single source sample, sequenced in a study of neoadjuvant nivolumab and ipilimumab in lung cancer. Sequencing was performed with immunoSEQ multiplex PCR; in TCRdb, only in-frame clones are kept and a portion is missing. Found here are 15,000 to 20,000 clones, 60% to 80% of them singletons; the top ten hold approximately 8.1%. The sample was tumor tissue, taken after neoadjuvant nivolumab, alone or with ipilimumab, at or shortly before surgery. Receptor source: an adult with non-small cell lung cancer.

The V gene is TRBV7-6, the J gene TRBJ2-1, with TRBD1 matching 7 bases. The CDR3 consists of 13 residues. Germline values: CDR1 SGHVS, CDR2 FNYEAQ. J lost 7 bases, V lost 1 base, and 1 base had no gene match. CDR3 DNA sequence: TGTGCCAGCAGCTTAGACAGGGGAAATGAGCAGTTCTTC. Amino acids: CASSLDRGNEQFF.

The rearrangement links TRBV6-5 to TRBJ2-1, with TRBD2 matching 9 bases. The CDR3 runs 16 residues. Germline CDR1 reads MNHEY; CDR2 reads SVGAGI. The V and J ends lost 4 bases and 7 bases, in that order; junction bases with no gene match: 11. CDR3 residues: CASSSPQVAGVNEQFF. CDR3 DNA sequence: TGTGCCAGCAGTTCCCCGCAGGTAGCGGGGGTAAATGAGCAGTTCTTC.

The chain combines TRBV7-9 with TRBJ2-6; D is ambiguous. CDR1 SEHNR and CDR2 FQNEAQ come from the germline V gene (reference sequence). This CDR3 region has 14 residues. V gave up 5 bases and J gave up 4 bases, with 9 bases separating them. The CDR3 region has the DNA TGTGCCAGCAGCGAGCAGCAGGGGGCCAACGTCCTGACTTTC. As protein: CASSEQQGANVLTF.

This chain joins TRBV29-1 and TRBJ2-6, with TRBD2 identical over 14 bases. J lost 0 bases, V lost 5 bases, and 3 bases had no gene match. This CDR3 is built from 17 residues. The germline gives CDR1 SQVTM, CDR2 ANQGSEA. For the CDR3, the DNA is TGCAGCGTTCCCGGGACTAGCGGGGGCTCTGGGGCCAACGTCCTGACTTTC. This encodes CSVPGTSGGSGANVLTF.

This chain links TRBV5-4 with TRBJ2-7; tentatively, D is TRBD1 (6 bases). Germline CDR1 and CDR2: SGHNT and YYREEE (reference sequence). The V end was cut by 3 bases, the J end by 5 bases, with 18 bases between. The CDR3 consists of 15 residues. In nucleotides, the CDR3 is TGTGCCAGCAGCTCGGGTGGGGGCCCTCGGGACGAGCAGTACTTC. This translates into CASSSGGGPRDEQYF.

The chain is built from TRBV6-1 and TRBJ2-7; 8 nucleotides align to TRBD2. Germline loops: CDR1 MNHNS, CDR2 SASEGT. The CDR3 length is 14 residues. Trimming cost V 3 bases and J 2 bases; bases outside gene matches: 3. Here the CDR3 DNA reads TGTGCCAGCAGTGAGGCGGGGGGCCCCTACGAGCAGTACTTC. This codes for CASSEAGGPYEQYF.

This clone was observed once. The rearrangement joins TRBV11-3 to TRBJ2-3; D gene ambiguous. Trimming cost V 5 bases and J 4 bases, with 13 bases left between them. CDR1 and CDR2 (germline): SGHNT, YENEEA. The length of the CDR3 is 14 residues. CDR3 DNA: TGTGCCAGCAGCCCGCGGACCGAGGCAGATACGCAGTATTTT. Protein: CASSPRTEADTQYF.

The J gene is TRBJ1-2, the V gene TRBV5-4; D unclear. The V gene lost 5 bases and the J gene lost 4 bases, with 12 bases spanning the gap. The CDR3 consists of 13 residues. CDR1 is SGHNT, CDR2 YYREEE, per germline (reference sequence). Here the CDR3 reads CASSAVSVYGYTF. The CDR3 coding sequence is TGTGCCAGCAGTGCAGTTTCGGTCTATGGCTACACCTTC.

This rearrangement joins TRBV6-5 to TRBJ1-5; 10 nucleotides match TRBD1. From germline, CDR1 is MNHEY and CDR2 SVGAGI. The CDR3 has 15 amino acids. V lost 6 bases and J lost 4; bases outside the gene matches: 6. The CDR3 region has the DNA TGTGCCAGCAGGCGGACAGGGGGAAGGAATCAGCCCCAGCATTTT. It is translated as CASRRTGGRNQPQHF.

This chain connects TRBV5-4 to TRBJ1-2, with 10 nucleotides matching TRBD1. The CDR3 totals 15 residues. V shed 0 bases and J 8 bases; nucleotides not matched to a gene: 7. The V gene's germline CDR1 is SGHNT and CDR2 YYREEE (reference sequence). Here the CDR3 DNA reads TGTGCCAGCAGCTTGGATGGGGACAGGGGTTTGGGCTACACCTTC. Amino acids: CASSLDGDRGLGYTF.

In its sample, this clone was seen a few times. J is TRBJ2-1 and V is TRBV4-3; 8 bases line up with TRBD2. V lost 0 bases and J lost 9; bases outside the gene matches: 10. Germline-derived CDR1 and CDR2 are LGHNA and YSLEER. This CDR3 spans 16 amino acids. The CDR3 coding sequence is TGCGCCAGCAGCCAAGATATGGACGGACTAGCTCGTGAGCAGTTCTTC. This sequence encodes CASSQDMDGLAREQFF.

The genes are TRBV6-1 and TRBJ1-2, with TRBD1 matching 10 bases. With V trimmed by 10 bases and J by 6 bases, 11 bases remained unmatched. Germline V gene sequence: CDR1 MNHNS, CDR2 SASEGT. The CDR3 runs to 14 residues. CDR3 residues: CATLRDRGGNGYTF. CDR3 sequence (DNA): TGTGCCACCCTCCGGGACAGGGGTGGGAATGGCTACACCTTC.

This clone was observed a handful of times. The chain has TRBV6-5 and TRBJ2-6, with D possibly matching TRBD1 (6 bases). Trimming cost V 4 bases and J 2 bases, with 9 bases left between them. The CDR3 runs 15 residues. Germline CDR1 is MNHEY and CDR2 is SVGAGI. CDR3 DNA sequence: TGTGCCAGCAGTTGGACAGTCGCTGGGGCCAACGTCCTGACTTTC. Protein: CASSWTVAGANVLTF.

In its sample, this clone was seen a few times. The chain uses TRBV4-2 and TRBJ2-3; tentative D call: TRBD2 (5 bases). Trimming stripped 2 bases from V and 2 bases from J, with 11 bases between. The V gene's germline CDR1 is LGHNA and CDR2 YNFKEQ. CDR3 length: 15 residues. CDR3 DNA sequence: TGTGCCAGCAGCCAAACTAGAATCTCCACAGATACGCAGTATTTT. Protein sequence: CASSQTRISTDTQYF.

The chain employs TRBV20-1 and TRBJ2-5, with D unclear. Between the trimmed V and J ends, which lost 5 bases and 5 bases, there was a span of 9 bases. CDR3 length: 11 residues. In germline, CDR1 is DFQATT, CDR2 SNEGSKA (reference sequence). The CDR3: CSAVAGETQYF. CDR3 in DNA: TGCAGTGCTGTAGCCGGGGAGACCCAGTACTTC.

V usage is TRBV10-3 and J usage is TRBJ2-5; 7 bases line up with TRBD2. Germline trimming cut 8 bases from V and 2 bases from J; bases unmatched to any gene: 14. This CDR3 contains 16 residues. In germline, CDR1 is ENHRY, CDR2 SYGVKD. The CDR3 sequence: CAIGTPLALTQETQYF. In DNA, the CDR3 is TGTGCCATCGGCACACCACTAGCGTTGACTCAAGAGACCCAGTACTTC.

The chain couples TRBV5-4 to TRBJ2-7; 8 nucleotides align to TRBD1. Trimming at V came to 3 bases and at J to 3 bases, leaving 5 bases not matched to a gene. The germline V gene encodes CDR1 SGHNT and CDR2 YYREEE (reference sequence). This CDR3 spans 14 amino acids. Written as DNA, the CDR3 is TGTGCCAGCAGCTCTAGGGACAGGAGCTACGAGCAGTACTTC. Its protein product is CASSSRDRSYEQYF.

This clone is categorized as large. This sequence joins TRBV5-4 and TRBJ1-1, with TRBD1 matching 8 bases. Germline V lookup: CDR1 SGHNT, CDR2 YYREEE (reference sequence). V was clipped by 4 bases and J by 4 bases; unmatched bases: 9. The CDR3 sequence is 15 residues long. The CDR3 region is CASSTWSGGGTEAFF. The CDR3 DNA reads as TGTGCCAGCAGCACCTGGTCAGGGGGCGGCACTGAAGCTTTCTTT.

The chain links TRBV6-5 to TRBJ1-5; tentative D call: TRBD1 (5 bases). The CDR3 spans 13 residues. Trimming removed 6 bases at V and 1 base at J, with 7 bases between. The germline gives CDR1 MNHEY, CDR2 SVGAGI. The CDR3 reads CASREGSNQPQHF. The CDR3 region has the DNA TGTGCCAGCAGAGAGGGGAGCAATCAGCCCCAGCATTTT.

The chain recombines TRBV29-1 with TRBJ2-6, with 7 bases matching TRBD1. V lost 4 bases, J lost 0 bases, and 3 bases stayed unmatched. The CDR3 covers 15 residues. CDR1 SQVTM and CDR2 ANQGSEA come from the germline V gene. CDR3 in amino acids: CSVGTGRSGANVLTF. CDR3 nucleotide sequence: TGCAGCGTTGGGACAGGACGCTCTGGGGCCAACGTCCTGACTTTC. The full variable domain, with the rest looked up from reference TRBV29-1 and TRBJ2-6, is SAVISQKPSRDICQRGTSLTIQCQVDSQVTMMFWYRQQPGQSLTLIATANQGSEATYESGFVIDKFPISRPNLTFSTLTVSNMSPEDSSIYLCSVGTGRSGANVLTFGAGSRLTVL.

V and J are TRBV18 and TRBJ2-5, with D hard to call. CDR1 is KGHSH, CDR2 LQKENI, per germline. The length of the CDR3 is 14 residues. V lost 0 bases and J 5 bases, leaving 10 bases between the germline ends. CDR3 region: CASSPPVPPETQYF. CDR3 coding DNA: TGTGCCAGCTCACCACCGGTTCCCCCGGAGACCCAGTACTTC.

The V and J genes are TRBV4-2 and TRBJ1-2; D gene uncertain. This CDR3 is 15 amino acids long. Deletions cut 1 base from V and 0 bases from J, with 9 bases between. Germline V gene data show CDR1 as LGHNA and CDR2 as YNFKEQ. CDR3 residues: CASSQGLLTNYGYTF. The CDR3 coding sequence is TGTGCCAGCAGCCAAGGACTCCTAACTAACTATGGCTACACCTTC.